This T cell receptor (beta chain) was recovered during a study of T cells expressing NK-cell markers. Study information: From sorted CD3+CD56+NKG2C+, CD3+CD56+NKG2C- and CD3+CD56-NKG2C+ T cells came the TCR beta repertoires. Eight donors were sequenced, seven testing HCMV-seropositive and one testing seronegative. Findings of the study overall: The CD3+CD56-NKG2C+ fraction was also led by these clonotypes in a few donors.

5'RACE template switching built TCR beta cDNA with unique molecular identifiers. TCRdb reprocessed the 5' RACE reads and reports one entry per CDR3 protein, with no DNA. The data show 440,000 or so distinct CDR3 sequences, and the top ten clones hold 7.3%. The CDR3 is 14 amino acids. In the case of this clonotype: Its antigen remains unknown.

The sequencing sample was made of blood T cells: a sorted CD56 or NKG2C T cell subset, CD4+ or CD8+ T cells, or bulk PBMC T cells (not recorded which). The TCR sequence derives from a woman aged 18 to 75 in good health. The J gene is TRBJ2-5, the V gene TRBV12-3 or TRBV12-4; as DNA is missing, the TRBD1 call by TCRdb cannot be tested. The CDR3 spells CASSPGPDGETQYF.